This T cell receptor beta chain was sequenced in a study of glioma-infiltrating T cells (dated by TCRdb to between 2015 and 2016). For the study in its entirety: TCR alpha- and beta-chain repertoires were sequenced from glioma tissue, non-neoplastic brain tissue and matched peripheral blood mononuclear cells. Each tissue-infiltrating repertoire was compared with the same patient's peripheral blood repertoire to measure divergence between tissue and blood T-cell populations. Three low-grade glioma patients, about 8 primary glioblastoma patients, and three non-glioma patients who contributed non-neoplastic brain tissue made up the paired cohort.

Per the germline V gene (reference sequence), LNHDA is the CDR1 and SQIVND is the CDR2. Spanning cysteine to phenylalanine, the CDR3 consists of 16 amino acids. Only the CDR3 DNA is retained, 48 bases long and in frame from the first base. Between the V and J ends, shortened by 0 bases and 2 bases respectively, the junction contains 8 bases. Here is what the overall study found, with its caveats: Only a very small number of CDR3 sequences turned up in both tissue and blood, a result put down to high CDR3 diversity combined with limited sampling. VJ-independent divergence between tissue and blood was lower than expected in non-neoplastic patients but higher than expected in all gliomas, particularly low-grade gliomas. The group comparisons were based on small numbers of patients: three non-neoplastic, three low-grade glioma and roughly eight glioblastoma patients.

This clonotype showed up just a few times. Its antigen target is currently unknown. No much larger clonotype is one base removed from it; base qualities were not supplied. The iRepertoire nested amplicon-rescue multiplex PCR (arm-PCR) platform was used to amplify TCR alpha and beta CDR3 regions from RNA. The input for one-step reverse transcription and amplification was 100-400 ng of tissue mRNA or PBMC total RNA. Following bead purification, Illumina adapters were added through a secondary multiplex PCR, and the libraries were then gel-purified between 200 and 400 bp. Internal 6-nucleotide barcodes were carried by the libraries and were used for demultiplexing. Sequencing of libraries was performed on an Illumina MiSeq with 2x220 or 2x250 nucleotide paired-end reads. Concerning the study's data processing: Paired reads were merged with FLASH 1.2.11 and aligned to the GRCh37 human genome with BWA-MEM before extracting TRA and TRB reads. V and J assignment used an IMGT-derived reference of cassette sequences and CDR3 motifs that included pseudogenes. Reads were translated in three frames, and productive CDR3s were defined as those with a C...FGXG motif and no stop codons. A clonotype was defined as a unique combination of a V-J cassette pair and a CDR3 amino acid sequence. Filtering of reads was based on Hamming distance, with the threshold set by the sequence error rate of each sample in mapped regions. TCRdb trimmed public reads at Q25 via fastp, called clones via MiXCR and kept in-frame beta chains. Under each unique CDR3 protein, matching rows form one entry showing the most common genes and DNA. The V and J calls and clone size are TCRdb's, not the authors'. This sample gives about 190,000 distinct CDR3 sequences in total; roughly a third of them show up just once. The ten largest clones represent 20% to 25% of the sample.

The V and J segments used are TRBV19 and TRBJ2-6, and TRBD2 may be the D gene, going by 5 matching bases. The receptor's source is a human donor with low-grade glioma or glioblastoma, undergoing nonglioma brain surgery, or in good health (not recorded which). The sample comprised glioma tissue, nonneoplastic brain tissue, or PBMCs (not recorded which). The bases are TGTGCCAGTAGTATAGATGAGGGTGCTGGGGCCAACGTCCTGACTTTC. This yields the protein CASSIDEGAGANVLTF.